This T cell receptor beta chain was documented in a study of breast tumors, draining lymph nodes, adjacent tissues (dated by TCRdb to the mid-2010s). Turning to the overall study: TCR beta repertoires were compared across tumor, adjacent nontumor tissue and axillary lymph nodes obtained from breast cancer patients. The study was designed to assess the relationships and possible T-cell exchange between tumor, surrounding tissue and draining lymph node repertoires in human breast cancer.

Sequenced using an Illumina HiSeq 2000. TCR beta chain libraries were generated by multiplex PCR amplification. The amplified TCR beta chain products were analyzed by high-throughput sequencing. TCRdb ran its own pipeline on the public reads, namely fastp trimming at Q25 and MiXCR clone calling, and kept in-frame beta chains. Under each unique CDR3 protein, matching rows form one entry showing the most common genes and DNA. The sample yields 200,000 or so distinct CDR3 sequences; roughly 29% were counted once. The ten largest clones represent roughly 4% of the sample. Overall study results and their limits: Tumor T-cell repertoires showed less diversity than lymph node repertoires and more diversity than nontumor tissue repertoires, and tumor T-cell repertoires showed preferential V and J gene usage. The data were considered consistent with most tumor T cells being derived from the lymph node and subsequently expanding within tumor tissue. Tumor and nontumor tissue repertoires were significantly more similar in luminal-like than in basal-like breast cancer. Rather than being directly demonstrated, the conclusion that tumor T cells originate in lymph nodes was presented as consistent with a hypothesis.

As for this clonotype: Its recognized antigen is unknown. The input lacks base qualities; no much larger clone sits a single base away.

From V the trimming removes 6 bases and from J it removes 4 bases, while the gene matches leave 9 bases of the junction unaccounted for. From a lookup of the germline V gene, CDR1 and CDR2 are MNHEY and SVGAGI. Taken from cysteine to phenylalanine, the CDR3 has 16 residues. Only the CDR3 DNA stays, 48 bases, in frame from base 1. The axillary draining lymph nodes of breast cancer patients were the source of the lymph node samples. Here the chain combines TRBV6-5 and TRBJ2-6; TRBD2 matches 7 bases in the middle. This TCR derives from a female donor with breast cancer. Some clones in this sample may be carry-over from other donors' samples. The sequencing sample was made of axillary lymph node tissue. DNA sequence: TGTGCCAGCAGACTAGCGAAGAACACCGGGGCCAACGTCCTGACTTTC. This is translated as CASRLAKNTGANVLTF.